Presented here are 10 T cell receptor beta chains from one specimen sequenced in a study of regulatory T cells in long-lasting Graves disease. Documented time point: persistent/refractory GD, antithyroid drugs over 5 years with positive TRAb. PBMC RNA served as the TCR library source. Library construction for TCR beta used iRepertoire HTBI primers and Arm-PCR of CDR3 regions. TCRdb re-analysed the multiplex PCR reads in MiXCR, keeping a single row per CDR3 protein. The table shows about 430,000 distinct CDR3 sequences, with roughly a fifth occurring only once. This specimen consisted of peripheral blood mononuclear cells (PBMCs), obtained when the disease was refractory, from a patient treated with antithyroid drugs. The receptors here all came from a female donor with Graves disease.

As for this clonotype: Its ends do not fully match the called genes, so a read error is possible. The chain links TRBV12-3 or TRBV12-4 to TRBJ1-1; maybe TRBD1 (5 bases). The CDR3 length is 14 residues. CDR3 DNA sequence: TGTGCCAGCAGCCAAGCCTCTGACGGGGGTAGAGTTATCTTT. Amino acids: CASSQASDGGRVIF.

This clonotype was counted a few times. The chain combines TRBV19 with TRBJ2-2; 7 bases map to TRBD2. Trimming at V came to 7 bases and at J to 3 bases, leaving 11 bases not matched to a gene. Per the germline V gene, CDR1 is LNHDA and CDR2 is SQIVND (reference sequence). This CDR3 contains 16 residues. The DNA of the CDR3 is TGTGCCAGTACTCAAGGAGGGCGGGAGTACACCGGGGAGCTGTTTTTT. Translating it yields CASTQGGREYTGELFF.

In its sample, this clonotype was seen many times. This rearrangement joins TRBV6-2 or TRBV6-3 to TRBJ1-4; perhaps TRBD1 as D (5 bases). The CDR3 covers 14 residues. The germline V gene has CDR1 MNHEY and CDR2 SVGEGT. V dropped 2 bases and J dropped 7 bases, with 11 bases sitting between them. CDR3 residues: CASSYHQGVEKLFF. CDR3 sequence (DNA): TGTGCCAGCAGTTACCATCAGGGAGTTGAAAAACTGTTTTTT.

The rearrangement uses TRBV6-5 and TRBJ1-2; 7 bases fit TRBD1. CDR3 size: 14 residues. Germline V lookup: CDR1 MNHEY, CDR2 SVGAGI. Unmatched junction bases numbered 2, after V lost 2 bases and J lost 2 bases. The CDR3: CASSYKGANYGYTF. In DNA form, the CDR3 reads TGTGCCAGCAGTTACAAGGGGGCAAACTATGGCTACACCTTC.

This chain uses TRBV25-1 with TRBJ2-5, with D unresolved. This CDR3 contains 11 residues. The V end was cut by 8 bases, the J end by 3 bases, with 7 bases between. CDR1 and CDR2 from the germline V gene are MGHDK and SYGVNS. CDR3 DNA sequence: TGTGCCAGCCGGGCAGAAGAGACCCAGTACTTC. Translated: CASRAEETQYF.

The chain links TRBV27 to TRBJ1-6; maybe TRBD1 (5 bases). Looked up from germline, CDR1 is MNHEY and CDR2 is SMNVEV (reference sequence). Trimming took off 0 bases at V and 9 bases at J, with 18 bases between the two ends. This CDR3 is 17 amino acids long. In nucleotides, the CDR3 is TGTGCCAGCAGTTTATCGACCCCCACGGGGACTGGTTCACCCCTCCACTTT. Encoded protein: CASSLSTPTGTGSPLHF.

The rearrangement joins TRBV29-1 to TRBJ1-1; 8 bases are a match to TRBD1. The CDR3 covers 16 residues. V lost 5 bases, J lost 3 bases, and 14 bases stayed unmatched. Germline CDR1 is SQVTM and CDR2 is ANQGSEA. Here the CDR3 DNA reads TGCAGCGTTTCCAGGGGGCTGGGGCGGGGGGACACTGAAGCTTTCTTT. This sequence encodes CSVSRGLGRGDTEAFF.

This clonotype was seen at least ten times. This chain connects TRBV2 to TRBJ1-1; weak D call: TRBD1 (5 bases). Germline CDR1 and CDR2: SNHLY and FYNNEI. The CDR3 runs 14 residues. V was trimmed by 2 bases and J by 9 bases, leaving 16 bases between them. Here the CDR3 DNA reads TGTGCCAGCAGTGAAAGGTCACCAGGGTATCAAGCTTTCTTT. Translating it yields CASSERSPGYQAFF.

This clonotype was counted ten times or more. This rearrangement joins TRBV2 to TRBJ1-4, with 9 nucleotides matching TRBD1. The germline CDR1 and CDR2 sequences are SNHLY and FYNNEI. The CDR3 length is 14 residues. The J segment lost 8 bases and the V segment lost 11 bases, leaving 12 bases of the junction unmatched. For the CDR3, the DNA is TGTGCCGAAGGCCGGGACAGGGAGAGCGAAAAACTGTTTTTT. Residues: CAEGRDRESEKLFF.

This clonotype was seen ten or more times. This chain connects TRBV2 to TRBJ1-5; D is perhaps TRBD1 (5 bases). CDR3 length equals 14 residues. Germline CDR1 and CDR2: SNHLY and FYNNEI. Trimming left V 6 bases short and J 1 base short, with 10 bases between. The CDR3 sequence: CASRLGVSNQPQHF. CDR3 nucleotide sequence: TGTGCCAGCAGATTAGGGGTGAGCAATCAGCCCCAGCATTTT.